The next 13 T cell receptor beta chains were all read from a single sample in a study of blood T cell repertoires in COVID-19. Clones were read by immunoSEQ multiplex PCR, and TCRdb kept only the in-frame ones, dropping some. The data show roughly 300,000 clones, over 75% seen once. Sequenced material: PBMCs or T cells enriched from blood (not recorded which). The receptors originated from a man aged 25-40 years who had recovered from COVID-19.

This clone was seen a single time. The chain employs TRBV13 and TRBJ2-2, with no clear D. This CDR3 comprises 12 residues. The ends were cut back, 5 bases at V and 7 bases at J, with 8 bases in the middle. Germline lookup yields CDR1 PRHDT and CDR2 FYEKMQ (reference sequence). In DNA, the CDR3 is TGTGCCAGCAGCGTACATGGCGGGGAGCTGTTTTTT. Translating it yields CASSVHGGELFF. Combining the CDR3 with reference TRBV13 and TRBJ2-2 gives the whole variable domain AAGVIQSPRHLIKEKRETATLKCYPIPRHDTVYWYQQGPGQDPQFLISFYEKMQSDKGSIPDRFSAQQFSDYHSELNMSSLELGDSALYFCASSVHGGELFFGEGSRLTVL.

The chain employs TRBV7-9 and TRBJ2-7; 11 bases are a match to TRBD2. Trimming removed 1 base from V and 7 bases from J; junction bases left unmatched: 15. The CDR3 is 18 residues long. Germline values: CDR1 SEHNR, CDR2 FQNEAQ (reference sequence). The CDR3 nucleotides are TGTGCCAGCAGCTTAGGGATCTCGGGGGGACTAGCGGTAGGGGAGCAGTACTTC. This encodes CASSLGISGGLAVGEQYF. The entire variable domain, with the rest obtained from reference TRBV7-9 and TRBJ2-7, is as follows: DTGVSQNPRHKITKRGQNVTFRCDPISEHNRLYWYRQTLGQGPEFLTYFQNEAQLEKSRLLSDRFSAERPKGSFSTLEIQRTEQGDSAMYLCASSLGISGGLAVGEQYFGPGTRLTVT.

The chain combines TRBV19 with TRBJ2-3; perhaps TRBD1 as D (6 bases). Germline V CDR1 and CDR2: LNHDA, SQIVND (reference sequence). The CDR3 sequence is 14 residues long. The V end lost 3 bases, the J end lost 4 bases, and 11 bases lay between the germline ends. CDR3 protein: CASSMSQGPDTQYF. The CDR3 DNA follows: TGTGCCAGTAGTATGTCCCAGGGGCCAGATACGCAGTATTTT.

This chain uses TRBV4-1 with TRBJ2-5, with TRBD2 identical over 9 bases. The CDR3 length is 15 residues. Germline-derived CDR1 and CDR2 are MGHRA and YSYEKL. J lost 4 bases, V lost 3 bases, and 6 bases had no gene match. DNA of the CDR3: TGCGCCAGCAGCCAGTTCGCGGGGGGGCCAGAGACCCAGTACTTC. Amino acids: CASSQFAGGPETQYF.

The chain employs TRBV4-2 and TRBJ1-1, with a weak D call TRBD1 (6 bases). V was pared by 0 bases and J by 8 bases, with 13 bases between. The CDR3 loop spans 14 amino acids. CDR1 and CDR2 from the germline V gene are LGHNA and YNFKEQ. CDR3 bases: TGTGCCAGCAGCCAAGATCCCTCAGGGGTGGAAGCTTTCTTT. Translation: CASSQDPSGVEAFF.

The rearrangement links TRBV5-5 to TRBJ2-7; 8 nucleotides align to TRBD2. V dropped 6 bases and J dropped 7; count of bases not matched to a gene: 15. From germline, CDR1 is SGHKS and CDR2 YYEKEE (reference sequence). This CDR3 has 15 amino acids. In nucleotides, the CDR3 is TGTGCCAGCATGTTTCGGGGCAGGGGACTAGGGGAGCAGTACTTC. This codes for CASMFRGRGLGEQYF.

The chain links TRBV6-1 to TRBJ2-3, with D possibly being TRBD1 (6 bases). Germline V gene data show CDR1 as MNHNS and CDR2 as SASEGT. The CDR3 is made up of 15 amino acids. The V gene lost 6 bases and the J gene lost 0 bases, with 13 bases spanning the gap. The CDR3 region is CASSYRDKSTDTQYF. The CDR3 DNA sequence: TGTGCCAGCAGCTATCGGGACAAGAGCACAGATACGCAGTATTTT.

This chain joins TRBV2 and TRBJ2-3, with 11 bases matching TRBD2. This CDR3 is 16 amino acids long. Trimming cost V 4 bases and J 6 bases; bases outside gene matches: 9. Per the germline V gene, CDR1 is SNHLY and CDR2 is FYNNEI. CDR3 loop: CASSVSGGARFDTQYF. The CDR3 bases are TGTGCCAGCAGTGTTAGCGGGGGGGCGCGATTCGATACGCAGTATTTT.

This chain uses TRBV7-9 with TRBJ1-1, with no clear D. V was shortened by 7 bases and J by 4 bases, with 7 bases between the two germline ends. The CDR3 is 11 residues long. The V gene's germline CDR1 is SEHNR and CDR2 FQNEAQ (reference sequence). This chain's CDR3 is CASTEGTEAFF. CDR3 DNA sequence: TGTGCCAGCACGGAGGGCACTGAAGCTTTCTTT.

The chain carries TRBV5-1 and TRBJ1-6; 7 positions match TRBD1. This CDR3 contains 15 residues. Trimming took 1 base from V and 9 from J; bases not matched to a gene: 7. Looked up from germline, CDR1 is SGHRS and CDR2 is YFSETQ. The CDR3 nucleotides read TGCGCCAGCAGCTTGAACAGGGGAGTGGGTTCACCCCTCCACTTT. This translates into CASSLNRGVGSPLHF.

The rearrangement uses TRBV6-6 and TRBJ2-7; 13 nucleotides line up with TRBD2. The J segment lost 0 bases and the V segment lost 6 bases, leaving 8 bases of the junction unmatched. The CDR3 consists of 17 residues. Germline CDR1 reads MNHNY; CDR2 reads SVGAGI (reference sequence). The CDR3 here is CASSRLAGGLSSYEQYF. For the CDR3, the DNA is TGTGCCAGCAGCCGACTAGCGGGAGGACTATCCTCCTACGAGCAGTACTTC.

This chain links TRBV5-1 with TRBJ1-1, with TRBD1 matching over 7 bases. Germline lookup yields CDR1 SGHRS and CDR2 YFSETQ. The CDR3 runs to 14 residues. Trimming cost V 4 bases and J 6 bases; bases outside gene matches: 9. CDR3 loop: CASSPQGGRPEAFF. The CDR3 DNA reads TGCGCCAGCAGCCCCCAGGGGGGAAGACCTGAAGCTTTCTTT.

This CDR3 reads CASSYGRLGAEAFF. The CDR3 DNA is TGTGCCAGCAGTTACGGGAGATTAGGCGCTGAAGCTTTCTTT. The rearrangement links TRBV6-5 to TRBJ1-1; D is unresolved. Trimming shortened V by 2 bases and J by 6 bases, and 13 bases separated the two germline ends. The germline V gene has CDR1 MNHEY and CDR2 SVGAGI. This CDR3 has 14 residues.